The source of this T cell receptor beta chain is a study of T cell changes during pregnancy in multiple sclerosis. The CDR3 has 14 residues. V was clipped by 5 bases and J by 2 bases; unmatched bases: 5. The germline V gene encodes CDR1 LNHDA and CDR2 SQIVND (reference sequence). Assay used: immunoSEQ multiplex PCR; TCRdb lists only in-frame clones, some missing. The table records some 48,000 clones, around 95% of them present only once. The rearrangement joins TRBV19 to TRBJ2-7; TRBD1 matches 8 bases. The origin of this receptor is a female donor with multiple sclerosis, enrolled in a pregnancy study. This material consisted of CD8+ T cells from peripheral blood mononuclear cells, taken in the first trimester of pregnancy. The CDR3 nucleotides read TGTGCCAGTAGTGCGGGACAGGTCCCCTACGAGCAGTACTTC. This codes for CASSAGQVPYEQYF.